A selection of T cell receptor beta chains follows, all from one sample in a study of graft-versus-host responses after intestinal transplantation. Clones were sequenced by immunoSEQ multiplex PCR, and TCRdb holds only the in-frame ones, with some missing. The sample lists about 4,600 clones, about 30% occurring once. Here the sequenced sample was alloreactive CD4+ T cells from a mixed lymphocyte reaction culture, taken before intestinal transplant. Receptors originate from a human patient who received an intestinal transplant. The CDR3 runs from the conserved cysteine through the conserved F or W. D genes are given only for firm matches. Size is omitted from some rows. Given values are once, few, many or a class for expanded clones.

clone_size: NA
j_call: TRBJ2-7
v_call: TRBV7-3
d_call: TRBD2
cdr3_aa: CASSTGGLAGIYEQYF
cdr3_nt: TGTGCCAGCAGCACGGGAGGACTAGCGGGAATCTACGAGCAGTACTTC

clone_size: medium-sized
j_call: TRBJ1-2
v_call: TRBV6-6
d_call: TRBD1
cdr3_aa: CASSEQGSYGYTF
cdr3_nt: TGTGCCAGCAGCGAACAGGGGTCATATGGCTACACCTTC

clone_size: few
j_call: TRBJ1-2
v_call: TRBV18
d_call: NA
cdr3_aa: CASSPTEGYTF
cdr3_nt: TGTGCCAGCTCCCCGACAGAAGGCTACACCTTC

clone_size: NA
j_call: TRBJ2-1
v_call: TRBV2
d_call: NA
cdr3_aa: CASSGLMRQDYNEQFF
cdr3_nt: TGTGCCAGCAGTGGCCTTATGAGACAGGACTACAATGAGCAGTTCTTC

clone_size: few
j_call: TRBJ1-2
v_call: TRBV28
d_call: TRBD1
cdr3_aa: CASTTQGKDGYTF
cdr3_nt: TGTGCCAGCACTACACAGGGGAAGGATGGCTACACCTTC

clone_size: NA
j_call: TRBJ1-1
v_call: TRBV7-9
d_call: TRBD1
cdr3_aa: CASSLGTGRNTEAFF
cdr3_nt: TGTGCCAGCAGCTTGGGGACAGGACGGAACACTGAAGCTTTCTTT

clone_size: few
j_call: TRBJ1-2
v_call: TRBV21-1
d_call: NA
cdr3_aa: CASSKAPRGGYGYTF
cdr3_nt: TGTGCCAGCAGCAAAGCGCCCAGGGGGGGCTATGGCTACACCTTC

clone_size: few
j_call: TRBJ2-2
v_call: TRBV10-1
d_call: NA
cdr3_aa: CASALRGSGRGAVF
cdr3_nt: TGCGCCAGCGCCCTTCGGGGGTCTGGGCGGGGAGCTGTTTTT

clone_size: NA
j_call: TRBJ2-7
v_call: TRBV2
d_call: TRBD1
cdr3_aa: CASSSQGQGAYEQYF
cdr3_nt: TGTGCCAGCAGTTCCCAGGGACAGGGTGCCTACGAGCAGTACTTC

clone_size: NA
j_call: TRBJ2-3
v_call: TRBV6-5
d_call: TRBD2
cdr3_aa: CASSYSGRVTDTQYF
cdr3_nt: TGTGCCAGCAGTTACAGCGGGAGGGTAACAGATACGCAGTATTTT

clone_size: NA
j_call: TRBJ2-3
v_call: TRBV2
d_call: NA
cdr3_aa: CASGVGWTDTQYF
cdr3_nt: TGTGCCAGCGGTGTAGGGTGGACAGATACGCAGTATTTT

clone_size: NA
j_call: TRBJ2-3
v_call: TRBV9
d_call: NA
cdr3_aa: CASSVAPFRRGTDTQYF
cdr3_nt: TGTGCCAGCAGCGTAGCCCCCTTTAGGAGGGGCACAGATACGCAGTATTTT

clone_size: NA
j_call: TRBJ2-5
v_call: TRBV20-1
d_call: NA
cdr3_aa: CSAAPLGAQYF
cdr3_nt: TGCAGTGCTGCCCCCCTTGGGGCCCAGTACTTC

clone_size: NA
j_call: TRBJ1-1
v_call: TRBV27
d_call: NA
cdr3_aa: CASSETGGVEAFF
cdr3_nt: TGTGCCAGCAGCGAAACGGGCGGGGTTGAAGCTTTCTTT

clone_size: NA
j_call: TRBJ1-2
v_call: TRBV11-2
d_call: TRBD1
cdr3_aa: CASSLGTGGYGYTF
cdr3_nt: TGTGCCAGCAGCTTAGGGACAGGGGGCTATGGCTACACCTTC

clone_size: NA
j_call: TRBJ2-2
v_call: TRBV27
d_call: TRBD2
cdr3_aa: CASSLWTSGTGELFF
cdr3_nt: TGTGCCAGCAGTTTATGGACTAGCGGCACCGGGGAGCTGTTTTTT

clone_size: NA
j_call: TRBJ2-7
v_call: TRBV11-2
d_call: NA
cdr3_aa: CASSFSIAYEQYF
cdr3_nt: TGTGCCAGCAGCTTTTCGATAGCCTACGAGCAGTACTTC

clone_size: NA
j_call: TRBJ2-7
v_call: TRBV30
d_call: TRBD1
cdr3_aa: CAWSGAGADRGYEQYF
cdr3_nt: TGTGCCTGGAGTGGGGCAGGGGCGGACAGGGGCTACGAGCAGTACTTC